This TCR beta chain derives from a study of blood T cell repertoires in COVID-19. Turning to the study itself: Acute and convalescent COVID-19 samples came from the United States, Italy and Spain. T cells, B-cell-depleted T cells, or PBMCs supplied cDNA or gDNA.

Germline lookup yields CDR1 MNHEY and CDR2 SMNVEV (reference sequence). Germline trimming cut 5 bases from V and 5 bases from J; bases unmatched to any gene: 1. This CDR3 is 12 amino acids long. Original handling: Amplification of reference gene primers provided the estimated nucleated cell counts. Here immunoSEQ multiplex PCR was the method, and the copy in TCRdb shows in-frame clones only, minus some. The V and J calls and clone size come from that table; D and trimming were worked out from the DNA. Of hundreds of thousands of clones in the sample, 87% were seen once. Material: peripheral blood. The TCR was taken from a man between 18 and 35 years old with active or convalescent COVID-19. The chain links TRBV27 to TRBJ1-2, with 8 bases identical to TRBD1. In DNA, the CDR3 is TGTGCCAGCAGTGGACAGGGATATGGCTACACCTTC. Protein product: CASSGQGYGYTF.